This T cell receptor (beta chain) was observed in a study of blood T cell repertoires in COVID-19. About the study: Sites in the United States, Italy and Spain provided acute and convalescent COVID-19 samples. PBMCs, B-cell-depleted T cells, or T cells provided the cDNA or gDNA that made up the material.

Original processing notes: Reference gene primer amplification gave nucleated cell count estimates. Clones were read by immunoSEQ multiplex PCR, and TCRdb kept only the in-frame ones, dropping some. D and trimming were read from the DNA, whereas the V and J calls and clone size are those reported in that table. The table lists some 380,000 clones, 85% to 90% of them singletons. The length of the CDR3 is 15 residues. CDR1 and CDR2 (germline): MDHEN, SYDVKM. V gave up 5 bases and J gave up 0 bases; unmatched junction bases: 6. The specimen was peripheral blood. The clonotype originates from a man aged 18 to 30 with active or convalescent COVID-19. The rearrangement uses TRBV28 and TRBJ2-7; 8 nucleotides line up with TRBD1. CDR3 nucleotide sequence: TGTGCCAGCAGTGCCGGGGACAGGAGCTCCTACGAGCAGTACTTC. This translates into CASSAGDRSSYEQYF. The entire variable domain, with the rest obtained from reference TRBV28 and TRBJ2-7, is as follows: DVKVTQSSRYLVKRTGEKVFLECVQDMDHENMFWYRQDPGLGLRLIYFSYDVKMKEKGDIPEGYSVSREKKERFSLILESASTNQTSMYLCASSAGDRSSYEQYFGPGTRLTVT.